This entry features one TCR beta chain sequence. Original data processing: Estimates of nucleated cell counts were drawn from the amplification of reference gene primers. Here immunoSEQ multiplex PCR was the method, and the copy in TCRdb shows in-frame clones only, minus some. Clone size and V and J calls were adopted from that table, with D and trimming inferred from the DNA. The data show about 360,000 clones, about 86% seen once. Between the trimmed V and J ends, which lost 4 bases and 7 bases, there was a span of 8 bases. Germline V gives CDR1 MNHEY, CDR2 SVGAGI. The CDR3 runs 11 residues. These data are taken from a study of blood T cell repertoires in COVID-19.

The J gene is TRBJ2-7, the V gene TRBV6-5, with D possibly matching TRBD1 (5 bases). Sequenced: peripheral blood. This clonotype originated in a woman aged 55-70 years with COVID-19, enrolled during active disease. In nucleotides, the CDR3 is TGTGCCAGCAGTTGGAAGGGGGAGCAGTACTTC. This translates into CASSWKGEQYF.